This T cell receptor (beta chain) was identified in a study of T-cell reconstitution after alpha-beta-depleted transplantation in children. Study-wide results and caveats: A year post-transplant, T-cell counts and diversity derived mostly from newly produced T cells. Where some patients showed high TCRbeta diversity at day 60, it came from recipient T cells and thymic progenitors that had survived. As was reported, about two months after transplant, alpha-beta T cells came from several hundred expanded graft clones.

The CDR3 runs to 17 residues. V trimming: 3 bases; J trimming: 3 bases; junction bases outside the gene matches: 12. In germline, CDR1 is SGHDN, CDR2 FVKESK. At least ten counts were recorded for this clonotype. Antigen: not known. Unique molecular identifiers were incorporated when the TCRbeta library was constructed. In TCRdb, the PCR reads were re-called with MiXCR into one record per CDR3 protein. The table has roughly 4,600 distinct CDR3 sequences, around 7.3% seen once. The sequenced sample was PBMCs, mostly from graft donor cells, obtained 60 days after TCRalphabeta/CD19-depleted stem cell transplant. The V call is TRBV14, the J call TRBJ2-5; 8 bases align to TRBD2. This receptor was taken from a boy under two years old who had a stem cell transplant for SCID, so the T cells may come from the graft donor. CDR3 in amino acids: CASSQGLDSPHKETQYF. CDR3 DNA: TGTGCCAGCAGCCAGGGACTAGACAGCCCCCACAAAGAGACCCAGTACTTC.